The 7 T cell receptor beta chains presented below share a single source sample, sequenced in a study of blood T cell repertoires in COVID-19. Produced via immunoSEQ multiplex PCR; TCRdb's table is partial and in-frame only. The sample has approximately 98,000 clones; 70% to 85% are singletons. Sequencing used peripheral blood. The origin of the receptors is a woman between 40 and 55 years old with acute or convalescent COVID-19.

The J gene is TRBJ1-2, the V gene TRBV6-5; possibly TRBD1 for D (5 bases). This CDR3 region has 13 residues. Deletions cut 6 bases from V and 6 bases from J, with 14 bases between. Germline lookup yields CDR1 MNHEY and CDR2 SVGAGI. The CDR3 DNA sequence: TGTGCCAGCAGGGGGGGAGGGGAACATGGCTACACCTTC. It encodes CASRGGGEHGYTF.

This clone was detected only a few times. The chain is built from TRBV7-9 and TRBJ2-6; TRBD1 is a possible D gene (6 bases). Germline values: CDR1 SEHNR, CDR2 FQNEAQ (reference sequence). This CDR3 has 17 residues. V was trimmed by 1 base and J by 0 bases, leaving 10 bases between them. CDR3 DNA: TGTGCCAGCAGCTTAGGAGGGGGAAGCTCTGGGGCCAACGTCCTGACTTTC. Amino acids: CASSLGGGSSGANVLTF.

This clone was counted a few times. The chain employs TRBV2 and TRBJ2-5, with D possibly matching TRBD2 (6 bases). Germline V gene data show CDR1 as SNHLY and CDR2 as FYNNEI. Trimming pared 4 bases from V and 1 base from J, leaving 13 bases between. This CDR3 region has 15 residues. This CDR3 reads CASSVSGVFQETQYF. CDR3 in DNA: TGTGCCAGCAGTGTATCGGGGGTATTCCAAGAGACCCAGTACTTC.

DNA of the CDR3: TGTGCCAGCTCACCACTTGGACAAGATCAGCCCCAGCATTTT. As protein: CASSPLGQDQPQHF. The chain couples TRBV18 to TRBJ1-5; TRBD1 might be the D (5 bases). The CDR3 runs 14 residues. V was shortened by 1 base and J by 5 bases, with 9 bases between the two germline ends. CDR1 and CDR2 from the germline V gene are KGHSH and LQKENI.

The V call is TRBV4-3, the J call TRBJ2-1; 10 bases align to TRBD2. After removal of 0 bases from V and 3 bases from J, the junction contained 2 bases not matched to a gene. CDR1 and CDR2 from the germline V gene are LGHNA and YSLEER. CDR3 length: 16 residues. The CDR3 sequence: CASSQEPSGGYNEQFF. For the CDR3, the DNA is TGCGCCAGCAGCCAAGAACCTAGCGGGGGCTACAATGAGCAGTTCTTC.

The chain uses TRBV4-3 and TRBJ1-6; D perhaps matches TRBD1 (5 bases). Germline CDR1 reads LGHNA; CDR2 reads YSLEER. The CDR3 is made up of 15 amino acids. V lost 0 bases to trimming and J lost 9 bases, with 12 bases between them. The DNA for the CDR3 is TGCGCCAGCAGCCAAGATAGGGGCCAGTTTTCACCCCTCCACTTT. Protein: CASSQDRGQFSPLHF.

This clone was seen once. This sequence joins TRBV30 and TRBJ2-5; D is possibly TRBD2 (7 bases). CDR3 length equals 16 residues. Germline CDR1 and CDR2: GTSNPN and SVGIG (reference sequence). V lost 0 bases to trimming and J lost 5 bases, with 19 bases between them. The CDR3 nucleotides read TGTGCCTGGAGTGTAGCGGGGTACAGGGCCCAGGAGACCCAGTACTTC. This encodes CAWSVAGYRAQETQYF.